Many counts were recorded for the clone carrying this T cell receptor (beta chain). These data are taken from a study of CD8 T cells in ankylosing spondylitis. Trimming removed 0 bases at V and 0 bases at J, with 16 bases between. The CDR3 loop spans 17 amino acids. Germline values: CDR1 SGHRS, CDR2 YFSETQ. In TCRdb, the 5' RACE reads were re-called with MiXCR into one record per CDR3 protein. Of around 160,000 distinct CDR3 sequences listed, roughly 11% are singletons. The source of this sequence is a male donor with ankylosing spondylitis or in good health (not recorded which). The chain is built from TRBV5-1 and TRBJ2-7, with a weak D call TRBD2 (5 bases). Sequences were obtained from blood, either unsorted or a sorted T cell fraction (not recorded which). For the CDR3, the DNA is TGCGCCAGCAGCTTGGAGAGGACTCTCATAAGCTCCTACGAGCAGTACTTC. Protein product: CASSLERTLISSYEQYF.